This TCR beta chain was retrieved from a study of cytomegalovirus exposure and HLA in healthy donors. Regarding this clone: Its antigen is as yet unknown.

The CDR3 has 17 residues. Germline trimming cut 5 bases from V and 2 bases from J; bases unmatched to any gene: 11. Germline CDR1 KGHSH, CDR2 LQKENI. Whole-study findings and limits: The authors later found TCR association rates varying by HLA locus, with DRB1 most and HLA-C fewest.

Use of 60 Vbeta and 13 Jbeta primers characterized the PCR. The method was immunoSEQ multiplex PCR; TCRdb's version includes in-frame clones alone and lacks a portion of them. The sample shows 100,000 to 120,000 clones, about four fifths of them seen only once. This clonotype was sampled from a man aged 25-45 years in good health and CMV-seronegative. The chain is built from TRBV18 and TRBJ1-5; 8 bases map to TRBD1. The specimen was PBMCs. CDR3: CASSATGEGRGNQPQHF. In DNA, the CDR3 is TGTGCCAGCTCAGCGACAGGGGAGGGCCGCGGCAATCAGCCCCAGCATTTT.